The present entry profiles one T cell receptor beta chain with its context. Its cognate antigen is unknown. This sample's treatment: oral pan-JAK inhibitor, 5-10 mg twice daily. This record comes from a study of CD8+ T cells in alopecia areata. Study information: Tofacitinib administration to treated patients was oral, at 5 to 10 mg twice daily. The tofacitinib course ran for 6 to 18 months and was followed by 6 months off drug.

Study-wide results and limits: Many expanded lesional clones persisted in scalp and blood during tofacitinib treatment.

TCR sequencing used cDNA made by reverse transcription of extracted RNA. The protocol was immunoSEQ multiplex PCR, while the TCRdb copy is restricted to in-frame clones and leaves out a portion. Of approximately 210,000 clones in the sample, just over 65% were seen once. The J segment lost 5 bases and the V segment lost 4 bases, leaving 12 bases of the junction unmatched. This CDR3 region has 16 residues. The germline V gene encodes CDR1 MNHNY and CDR2 SVGAGI (reference sequence). The sequenced sample was CD4+ T cells sorted from blood, obtained at week 44, from a patient treated with tofacitinib. The chain combines TRBV6-6 with TRBJ2-7; the match to TRBD1 covers 9 bases. This receptor was obtained from a human donor with alopecia areata. The CDR3 loop is CASSSDAGQGTNEQYF. The DNA for the CDR3 is TGTGCCAGCAGTTCCGACGCGGGACAGGGCACCAACGAGCAGTACTTC.